The T cell receptor (beta chain) under discussion was sequenced for a study of long-term antiretroviral therapy in people with HIV. Investigators performed immunoSEQ version v3.0 at survey level. The assay was immunoSEQ multiplex PCR, and TCRdb's table has in-frame clones only and misses some. The repertoire holds 23,000 or so clones, 79% seen once, with roughly 10% in the top ten. Participants living with HIV all received treatment in the United States. This CDR3 has 16 amino acids. The V and J ends lost 7 bases and 1 base respectively, with 16 bases between them. Germline CDR1 is WNHNN and CDR2 is SYGVQD (reference sequence).

The sequence was collected from a young man with HIV. V is TRBV10-1 and J is TRBJ2-2; D may correspond to TRBD1 or TRBD2 (7 bases each). The source was unsorted PBMCs, collected 2.1 years after starting antiretroviral therapy. The CDR3 here is CASILGGTENTGELFF. CDR3 DNA sequence: TGCGCCAGCATTCTGGGAGGGACAGAGAACACCGGGGAGCTGTTTTTT.